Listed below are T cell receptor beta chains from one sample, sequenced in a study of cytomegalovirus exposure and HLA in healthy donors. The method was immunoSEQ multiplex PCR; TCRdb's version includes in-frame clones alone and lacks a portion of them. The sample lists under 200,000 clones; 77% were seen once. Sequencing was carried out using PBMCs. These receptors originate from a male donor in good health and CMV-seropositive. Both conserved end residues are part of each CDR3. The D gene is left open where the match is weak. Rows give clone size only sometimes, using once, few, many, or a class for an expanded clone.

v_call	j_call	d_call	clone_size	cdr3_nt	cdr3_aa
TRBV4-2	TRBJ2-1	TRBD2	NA	TGTGCCAGCAGCCAAGATCTACCGGGACTAGCGGTGAGCAATGAGCAGTTCTTC	CASSQDLPGLAVSNEQFF
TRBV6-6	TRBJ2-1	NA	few	TGTGCCAGCAGTTTCAACCGGGATGAGCAGTTCTTC	CASSFNRDEQFF
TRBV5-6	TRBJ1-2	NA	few	TGTGCCAGCAGCTTCAATAACGGGGGAAGTGGCTACACCTTC	CASSFNNGGSGYTF
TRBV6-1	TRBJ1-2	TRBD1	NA	TGTGCCAGCAGTGTCTCCCGGGACAGGAACTATGGCTACACCTTC	CASSVSRDRNYGYTF
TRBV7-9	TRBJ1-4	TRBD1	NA	TGTGCCAGCAGCTTTGGACAGGGTATGAAGGGAGGGGAAAAACTGTTTTTT	CASSFGQGMKGGEKLFF
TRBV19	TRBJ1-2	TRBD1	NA	TGTGCCAGCAGCCGGGACAGGGGACGTGGCTACACCTTC	CASSRDRGRGYTF
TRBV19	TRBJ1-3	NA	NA	TGTGCCAGTAGTATTGGAGGGTACTCTGGAAACACCATATATTTT	CASSIGGYSGNTIYF
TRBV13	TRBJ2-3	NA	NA	TGTGCCAGCAGCTTACGAGGGGGGGCCACAGATACGCAGTATTTT	CASSLRGGATDTQYF
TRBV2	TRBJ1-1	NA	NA	TGTGCCAGCAGGGGAGGCCGGGGGAACACTGAAGCTTTCTTT	CASRGGRGNTEAFF
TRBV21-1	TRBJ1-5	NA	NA	TGTGCCAGCAGCAAAGCCGCACAGGGGATTGATCCCCAGCATTTT	CASSKAAQGIDPQHF
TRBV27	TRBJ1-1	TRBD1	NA	TGTGCCAGCAGTTCAGGGGGCAGGGAGCTCGAAGCTTTCTTT	CASSSGGRELEAFF
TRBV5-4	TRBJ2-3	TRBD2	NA	TGTGCCAGCGCCGGGACTAGCGGTACAGATACGCAGTATTTT	CASAGTSGTDTQYF
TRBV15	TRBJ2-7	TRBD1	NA	TGTGCCACCAGCGACAGGGCCGTCTACGAGCAGTACTTC	CATSDRAVYEQYF
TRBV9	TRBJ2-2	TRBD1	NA	TGTGCCAGCAGCCAGACCGGGACAGGAAACACCGGGGAGCTGTTTTTT	CASSQTGTGNTGELFF
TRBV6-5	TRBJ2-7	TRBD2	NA	TGTGCCCCCCTAGCGGGCACCTACGAGCAGTACTTC	CAPLAGTYEQYF
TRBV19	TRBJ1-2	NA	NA	TGTGCCAGTAGTGACACCCGTCCTCTCTATGGCTACACCTTC	CASSDTRPLYGYTF
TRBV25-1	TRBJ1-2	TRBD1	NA	TGTGCCAGCAGACCCGGACAGGCCTATGGCTACACCTTC	CASRPGQAYGYTF
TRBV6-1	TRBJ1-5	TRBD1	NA	TGTGCCCCTGGACAGGGGGGAAACCAGCCCCAGCATTTT	CAPGQGGNQPQHF
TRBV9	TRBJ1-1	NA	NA	TGTGCCAGCAGCGTAGGTCAGGGGAACACTGAAGCTTTCTTT	CASSVGQGNTEAFF
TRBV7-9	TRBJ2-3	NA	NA	TGTGCCAGCAGCTTAGCCACGGACTATCTTAACACAGATACGCAGTATTTT	CASSLATDYLNTDTQYF
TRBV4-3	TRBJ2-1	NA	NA	TGCGCCAGCAGCCAAGCAGGAACTCTCCTGGAGCAGTTCTTC	CASSQAGTLLEQFF
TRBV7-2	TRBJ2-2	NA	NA	TGTGCCAGCAGTCGCACAGGAGGGGAGCTGTTTTTT	CASSRTGGELFF
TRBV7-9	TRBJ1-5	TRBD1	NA	TGTTCCAGCAGCTTACCGGGAGGGACAGTCCTTTTT	CSSSLPGGTVLF
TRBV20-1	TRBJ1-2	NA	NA	TGCAGTGCTGGTAGACGGGATGGCTACACCTTC	CSAGRRDGYTF
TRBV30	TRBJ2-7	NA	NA	TGTGCCTGGAGTCCTTTGGCAGGGGTTTCCTACGAGCAGTACTTC	CAWSPLAGVSYEQYF
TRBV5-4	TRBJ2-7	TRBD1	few	TGTGCCAGCAGCGAGGGACAGGCGTACTCCTACGAGCAGTACTTC	CASSEGQAYSYEQYF
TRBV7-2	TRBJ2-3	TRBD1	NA	TGTGCCAGCAGGATACAGGGGGATGGCACAGATACGCAGTATTTT	CASRIQGDGTDTQYF
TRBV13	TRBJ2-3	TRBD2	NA	TGTGCCAGCAGCCTCGGGACTAGCGGGGGTGATACGCAGTATTTT	CASSLGTSGGDTQYF
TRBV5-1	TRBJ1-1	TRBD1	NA	TGCGCCAGCAGCTTGGCGCAGGGGGAAGACACTGAAGCTTTCTTT	CASSLAQGEDTEAFF
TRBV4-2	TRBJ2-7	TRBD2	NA	TGTGCCAGCAGCCAAGTTTTGCGGGGGAGTTCCTACGAGCAGTACTTC	CASSQVLRGSSYEQYF
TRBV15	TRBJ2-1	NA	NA	TGTGCCACCAGCAGAGAACGGGGTTCCTACAATGAGCAGTTCTTC	CATSRERGSYNEQFF
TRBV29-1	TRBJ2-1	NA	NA	TGCAGCGTCGCTACTAGGGATGAGCAGTTCTTC	CSVATRDEQFF
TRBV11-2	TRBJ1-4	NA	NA	TGTGCCAGCAGCTTATCTACAGGAGAAAAACTGTTTTTT	CASSLSTGEKLFF
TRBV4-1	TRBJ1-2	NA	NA	TGCGCCAGCAGCCAAGATCAAAGACAGGACCTAATTAACTATGGCTACACCTTC	CASSQDQRQDLINYGYTF
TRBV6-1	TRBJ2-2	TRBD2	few	TGTGCCAGCAGTGCCAGGGGACTAGCGGAGACGAACACCGGGGAGCTGTTTTTT	CASSARGLAETNTGELFF
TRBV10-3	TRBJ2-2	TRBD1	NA	TGTGCCATCAGTGAGTCCTCCGGGACAGGGAACACCGGGGAGCTGTTTTTT	CAISESSGTGNTGELFF
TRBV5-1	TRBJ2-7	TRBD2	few	TGCGCCAGCAGCGTGGGACTAGTTTCCTACGAGCAGTACTTC	CASSVGLVSYEQYF
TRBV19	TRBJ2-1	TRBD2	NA	TGTGCCAGTAGTATACGCGGGAGCGGGGTCTACAATGAGCAGTTCTTC	CASSIRGSGVYNEQFF
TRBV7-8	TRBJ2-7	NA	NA	TGTGCCAGCAGCCCGAGGGCGTCTACCAACTACGAGCAGTACTTC	CASSPRASTNYEQYF
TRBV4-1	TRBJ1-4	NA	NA	TGCGCCAGCAGCCAAGTACGCAGGGCGAATGAAAAACTGTTTTTT	CASSQVRRANEKLFF
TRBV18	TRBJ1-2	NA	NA	TGTGCCAGCTCCCAAAGAACAGAGAACTATGGCTACACCTTC	CASSQRTENYGYTF
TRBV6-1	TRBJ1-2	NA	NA	TGTGCCAGCACCTCAACAGAGTCGGGCTACACCTTC	CASTSTESGYTF
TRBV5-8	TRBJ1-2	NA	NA	TGTGCCAGCAGCTTGACCAACCAGGGCTCCTATGGCTACACCTTC	CASSLTNQGSYGYTF
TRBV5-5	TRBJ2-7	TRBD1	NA	TGTGCCACTCGATACAGGGGGCGAGGCGAGCAGTACTTC	CATRYRGRGEQYF
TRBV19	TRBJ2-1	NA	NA	TGTGCCAGTAGTCGCTTGAGCGGTAGCTCCTACAATGAGCAGTTCTTC	CASSRLSGSSYNEQFF
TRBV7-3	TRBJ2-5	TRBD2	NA	TGTGCCAGCAGCTTAATTATCGGGGGGGAGGTGTACTTC	CASSLIIGGEVYF
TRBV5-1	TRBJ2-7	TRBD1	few	TGCGCCAGCAGCTGGGGGACAGGGGGCTCCTACGAGCAGTACTTC	CASSWGTGGSYEQYF
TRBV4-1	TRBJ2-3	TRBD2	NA	TGCGCCAGCAGCCAAGAAGGGCTAGCGGGGGGTCGTAGCACAGATACGCAGTATTTT	CASSQEGLAGGRSTDTQYF
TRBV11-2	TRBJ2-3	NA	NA	TGTGCCAGCAGCCTTCGGGAATTTTACAGCACAGATACGCAGTATTTT	CASSLREFYSTDTQYF
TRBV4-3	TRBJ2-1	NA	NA	TGCGCCAGCAGCCGGGGGCGACTTGACAATGAGCAGTTCTTC	CASSRGRLDNEQFF
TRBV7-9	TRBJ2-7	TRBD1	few	TGTGCCAGCAGCTCCGGGACAGGAGTCTACGAGCAGTACTTC	CASSSGTGVYEQYF